This TCR beta chain comes out of a study of OX40 agonist ivuxolimab in advanced cancers. Across the study: Dose-escalation cases comprised hepatocellular carcinoma, melanoma, renal cell or head and neck cancer. Partial responses were seen in three patients, one with hepatocellular carcinoma and two with cutaneous melanoma.

This table comes from immunoSEQ multiplex PCR, and its TCRdb copy is limited to in-frame clones, with some not included. The data hold 25,000 to 30,000 clones, with just under 85% observed a single time. The table lists this clone with a count of one. Its antigen is not known. Study outcomes and limitations: Among T cells, CD8+ cells averaged more expanded clones than CD4+ cells.

The CDR3 has 14 amino acids. Germline CDR1 reads SEHNR; CDR2 reads FQNEAQ (reference sequence). The trim removed 6 bases at V and 5 bases at J, leaving 8 bases unmatched. The chain couples TRBV7-9 to TRBJ1-2, with 8 nucleotides matching TRBD1. The sample was CD4+ or CD8+ T cells sorted from blood, taken in a trial of the OX40 agonist ivuxolimab. This clonotype was sampled from an adult with an advanced solid tumor such as melanoma, head and neck, liver or kidney cancer. CDR3 sequence reads: CASRPVGQVYGYTF. In DNA form, the CDR3 reads TGTGCCAGCAGACCGGTGGGACAGGTTTATGGCTACACCTTC.